This TCR beta chain came from a study of control samples from healthy donors and cancer patients. This clone was seen only once. The table came from immunoSEQ multiplex PCR; TCRdb's copy has only in-frame clones and leaves some out. The profile shows 140,000 to 150,000 clones, under 90% of them singletons. Sample: blood. The TCR sequence derives from a young man in good health.

The chain's CDR3 is CASSQSGSGYTEAFF. The CDR3 bases are TGCGCCAGCAGCCAATCGGGCAGCGGCTACACTGAAGCTTTCTTT. The rearrangement joins TRBV4-3 to TRBJ1-1; D gene uncertain. Germline V gene lookup returns CDR1 LGHNA and CDR2 YSLEER. This CDR3 spans 15 amino acids. Trimming cost V 2 bases and J 3 bases, with 13 bases left between them.